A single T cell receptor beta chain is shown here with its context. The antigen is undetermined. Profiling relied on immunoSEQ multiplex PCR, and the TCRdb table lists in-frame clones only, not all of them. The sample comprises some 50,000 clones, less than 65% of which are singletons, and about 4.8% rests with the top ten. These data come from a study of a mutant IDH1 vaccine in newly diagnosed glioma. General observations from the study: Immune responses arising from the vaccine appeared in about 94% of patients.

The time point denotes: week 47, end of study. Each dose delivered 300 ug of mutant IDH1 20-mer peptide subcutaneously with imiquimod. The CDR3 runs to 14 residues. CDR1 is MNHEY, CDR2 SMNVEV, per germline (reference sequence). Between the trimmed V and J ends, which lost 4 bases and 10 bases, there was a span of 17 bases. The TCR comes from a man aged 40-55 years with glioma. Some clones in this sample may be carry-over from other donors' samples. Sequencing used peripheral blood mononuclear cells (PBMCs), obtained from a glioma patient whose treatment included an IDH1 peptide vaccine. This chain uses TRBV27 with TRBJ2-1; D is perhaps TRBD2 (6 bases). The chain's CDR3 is CASSSSKGGREQFF. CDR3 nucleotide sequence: TGTGCCAGCAGTTCCTCAAAAGGTGGGAGGGAGCAGTTCTTC.